This T cell receptor (beta chain) was identified in a study of cytomegalovirus exposure and HLA in healthy donors (dated by TCRdb to 2016 to 2017). About the study as a whole: In an earlier analysis of roughly 500 of the donors, around 290 Gb of sequence data and approximately 120 million unique TCR beta sequences from 180 million or so T cells were reported. An early release that covered around 590 HLA-typed donors contained about 290 gigabases of sequencing data and tens of millions of unique TCR sequences. Among the roughly 410 genotyped donors, around 81% belonged to the genetic ancestry cluster associated with self-reported Caucasian donors. The study aimed to test whether cataloging public T cell receptors could reveal signatures of past pathogen exposure. The study used immunosequencing to profile the T cell repertoires of 666 subjects and linked those repertoires to cytomegalovirus serostatus. A separate validation cohort of approximately 120 different subjects was used in addition to the 666-subject first cohort. High-throughput TCR immunosequencing, statistical association of individual TCRs with disease status, and machine learning were combined to predict cytomegalovirus infection status. In a later analysis, previously published TCR beta repertoires from 666 donors were re-analyzed and high-resolution HLA genotyping was added so that TCR occurrence patterns could be studied. The later analysis used no new phenotypic data to find candidate immune exposures, relying instead on TCR beta sequences and their occurrence across donors. An earlier analysis of around 580 of the donors used high-throughput TCR beta sequencing to judge whether each TCR beta V gene segment behaved as functional or pseudogenic. Donor age, sex, ethnicity and CMV serostatus were collected together with the repertoire data. A later genetic analysis used genome-wide SNP genotypes for 398 of the 666 donors, treating that subset as a discovery cohort. All discovery cohort repertoires had been generated using a single sequencing platform. HLA typing included class I and class II loci at four-digit resolution. The number of typed donors differed by locus: about 620-640 for A, B, C, DRB1 and DQB1; approximately 540 for DQA1; fewer than 610 for DPA1; and some 450 for DPB1. About five DR-DQ haplotypes were handled as single units for association and clustering because linkage in the cohort was strong. Across 398 genotyped donors of the cohort, an average of approximately 200,000 unique TCR beta nucleotide sequences per donor were sequenced, and approximately 17% of those sequences were non-productive. What the study reported, not specific to this receptor: A later genetic analysis reported fewer N-insertions in productive TCRs among donors in an Asian-associated ancestry cluster than the roughly 650-donor mean. The classifier was reported to diagnose cytomegalovirus status with high specificity and sensitivity in both the original cohort and the validation cohort. The authors suggested that the approach could potentially be generalized to other disease states and immunological phenotypes. In this cohort, only TCR beta chains were sequenced, and detectable features were limited by the absence of alpha or paired-chain data. According to a later analysis, TCR association rates differed among HLA loci, with DRB1 alleles showing the most associated TCRs and HLA-C alleles showing the fewest. The 87-base-pair reads could not distinguish some IMGT-functional V segments, including TRBV6-2 and TRBV6-3, so those segments were excluded. While some public TCRs were present in many individuals, most TCR sequences turned up only very rarely across donors. A group of highly shared sequence variants was considered likely to be a technical artifact of the sequencing pipeline. A further reported finding was that TCR beta sequences accurately predicted the HLA-A and HLA-B alleles for most subjects in the first cohort. According to a later analysis, parvovirus B19, influenza, CMV and Epstein-Barr virus appeared linked to several top co-occurrence clusters. CMV serostatus was the only immune exposure information available for the cohort. Three of the identified cytomegalovirus-associated TCR beta chains were confirmed in vitro to be specific for cytomegalovirus antigens. When HLA alleles, especially DR and DQ, strongly co-occurred, attributing TCR associations to individual alleles was difficult. Because HLA typing was missing for some donors at each locus, association tests included only the typed subset. The earlier analysis of 587 of the donors excluded over 15 rarely observed V segments, including chromosome 9 orphons, because counts were too low. In a later genetic analysis, a missense DCLRE1C variant was associated with V-gene and J-gene trimming of TCR beta chains, and the association was replicated in an independent cohort. Compared with equally common non-associated chains, HLA-associated TCR beta chains in a later analysis were more clonally expanded and had lower generation probabilities. A later analysis associated 15,000 or so TCR beta sequences with specific HLA alleles at a false discovery rate of 0.05. In an earlier analysis of over 550 of the donors, most TCR beta V segments were observed in productive rearrangements about 87% or about 30% of the time, broadly matching IMGT annotations. The study listed approximately 160 TCR beta chains as associated with cytomegalovirus. Linkage disequilibrium might explain the correlated functional status among segregating V segments, but an unknown experimental factor could not be excluded. A later analysis found that most CMV-associated TCR beta chains appeared HLA-restricted, with HLA associations seemingly driven largely by CMV exposure. Roughly uniform sequencing depth across donors was assumed in presence/absence analyses, although this assumption may not hold.

There are 16 amino acids in the CDR3, from cysteine to phenylalanine inclusive. Of all the DNA, just the CDR3 is kept, 48 bases in frame from base 1. Per the germline V gene, MNHEY is the CDR1 and SVGAGI is the CDR2. Deletion took 2 bases off V and 1 base off J, with a span of 14 bases between the germline ends. The cohort comprised some 700 healthy bone marrow donors. All cohort members were sampled while nominally healthy, although unrecorded immune exposures were likely present. The donor tested CMV seropositive and was one of the 289 seropositive cohort members. Every donor gave a peripheral blood sample, and the peripheral blood mononuclear cells from that sample were used for TCR beta sequencing. The Qiagen DNeasy Blood Extraction Kit was used to extract genomic DNA from the blood cell samples. Libraries came from the immunoSEQ multiplex PCR assay. For the multiplex PCR, a mixture combining 60 forward primers for TCR Vbeta segments and 13 reverse primers for TCR Jbeta segments was used. The CDR3 region of rearranged TCR beta genes was amplified from genomic DNA with a multiplex PCR assay. The amplified TCR beta libraries were sequenced on the Illumina HiSeq System as 87-base-pair reads. On the authors' methods: Across the 500 to 750 repertoires, a later analysis counted approximately 75 million unique TCR beta chains, 9.5 million to 13 million of which were shared by at least two donors. Raw reads were error-corrected and collapsed into unique sequences with a nearest-neighbor algorithm that merged closely related sequences to remove PCR and sequencing errors. V, D and J gene segments were assigned by aligning CDR3 sequences to IMGT reference sequences. For a sequence to be retained, a match of at least six nucleotides was required to both a V gene segment and a J gene segment. Rearrangements were called productive when the CDR3 lacked stop codons and stayed in frame with V and J; all others were non-productive. CDR3 was defined by IMGT convention, running from the second conserved V-encoded cysteine to the conserved J-encoded phenylalanine. The earlier analysis of some 540 of the donors excluded any sequence lacking an unambiguous match to a single V gene segment. In an earlier analysis of 587 of the donors, V segments were called functional above 56.7% productive rearrangements and were called segregating when the between-donor standard deviation exceeded 5%. To diagnose cytomegalovirus status from the catalog of TCR beta chain sequences, a statistical classification framework was built. In a later analysis, TCR nucleotide sequences were compared against IMGT/GENE-DB human TR gene sequences so that V and J genes could be assigned. In a later analysis, CDR3 sequences and most-parsimonious VDJ recombination scenarios were assigned using the TCRdist pipeline. In a later analysis, every TCR beta chain was defined by the combination of its CDR3 amino acid sequence and its V-gene family, and reads without a unique V-gene family were dropped. A later analysis removed several hundred highly shared, low-generation-probability nucleotide sequences to deal with suspected cross-contamination and a sequencing artifact. In a later analysis, a clonal expansion index was calculated for each public chain from normalized within-repertoire ranks of inferred template counts. Generation probabilities in a later analysis came from a VDJ recombination model fitted to out-of-frame rearrangements, and those results were checked against IGoR. In a later analysis, TCR-TCR, TCR-HLA and TCR-CMV co-occurrence was scored with hypergeometric tests, and a repertoire-size bias correction was applied to TCR pairs. In a later analysis, false discovery rates were estimated by permuting HLA or CMV assignments 20 times. In a later analysis, co-occurring TCRs were grouped with DBSCAN, and TCRdist sequence similarity was added when clustering was performed within HLA-allele-positive subsets. Repertoires with fewer than 30,000 or more than 120,000 public chains, plus five repertoires with anomalous nucleotide sharing, were excluded from co-occurrence clustering. The table comes from immuneACCESS by way of TCRdb, which keeps in-frame sequences with V and J called. Part of the clones is missing from these tables; in studies checked, under half for an unresolved V gene and the rest for unknown reasons. That table furnishes V, J and clone size, whereas the DNA furnished D and trimming. The sample has some 150,000 clones on record, 64% of them singletons. The ten largest clonotypes hold about 3% of the sample.

This clone was picked up a small number of times. Its antigen remains undetermined. No much larger clone is present one base from it, and per-base qualities are unavailable. The sequence was obtained from a woman in her 30s in good health and CMV-seropositive. The sequence joins TRBV6-5 to TRBJ2-5, and perhaps TRBD2 as D gene, on 6 matching bases. The specimen sequenced was PBMCs. In nucleotides, the sequence is TGTGCCAGCAGTTACGCCACCGGGGGTGGCCAAGAGACCCAGTACTTC. It encodes CASSYATGGGQETQYF.